This is a list of T cell receptor beta chains from one sample in a study of blood T cell repertoires in COVID-19. The table came from immunoSEQ multiplex PCR; TCRdb's copy has only in-frame clones and leaves some out. Of around 270,000 clones detected, 88% appear once; the ten largest clones hold under 4.5%. Material: peripheral blood. The receptors stem from a man aged 55 to 70 who had recovered from COVID-19. CDR3s include the opening cysteine and the closing phenylalanine or tryptophan. A D gene is named only where the DNA matches it firmly. Size is omitted from some rows. Given values are once, few, many or a class for expanded clones.

cdr3_aa,cdr3_nt,v_call,clone_size,j_call,cdr3_length,d_call
CASSGTGAPSDEQYF,TGTGCCAGTAGTGGGACAGGGGCGCCATCGGACGAGCAGTACTTC,TRBV19,-,TRBJ2-7,15,TRBD1
CASSLVSNTEAFF,TGCGCCAGCAGCTTGGTGAGCAACACTGAAGCTTTCTTT,TRBV5-1,-,TRBJ1-1,13,-
CASSQPGGEKLFF,TGCGCCAGCAGCCAGCCTGGAGGTGAAAAACTGTTTTTT,TRBV5-1,-,TRBJ1-4,13,-
CASSIQGLGSGANVLTF,TGTGCCAGTAGTATTCAGGGTCTAGGCTCTGGGGCCAACGTCCTGACTTTC,TRBV19,once,TRBJ2-6,17,-
CASSPRGLAGGTQYF,TGTGCCAGCAGCCCGCGGGGACTAGCGGGGGGGACCCAGTACTTC,TRBV5-4,once,TRBJ2-5,15,TRBD2
CASSQNLGALTSGYTF,TGTGCCAGCAGCCAAAACCTGGGGGCGCTTACTTCTGGCTACACCTTC,TRBV14,-,TRBJ1-2,16,-
CASSSTRLAGRSTGELFF,TGTGCCAGCAGTTCGACCCGACTAGCGGGGAGGAGCACCGGGGAGCTGTTTTTT,TRBV6-2/TRBV6-3,-,TRBJ2-2,18,TRBD2
CASSDHRDIPTSTDTQYF,TGTGCCAGCAGCGACCACCGGGACATCCCGACTAGCACAGATACGCAGTATTTT,TRBV9,-,TRBJ2-3,18,-
CASSQDLGLFYNEQFF,TGTGCCAGCAGCCAAGATCTAGGACTGTTCTACAATGAGCAGTTCTTC,TRBV3-1/TRBV3-2,-,TRBJ2-1,16,-
CASSPDRVHGNEKLFF,TGTGCCAGCTCACCTGACAGGGTACATGGTAATGAAAAACTGTTTTTT,TRBV18,-,TRBJ1-4,16,TRBD1
CASSPRGGLAGGHQFF,TGTGCCAGCAGCCCCCGTGGGGGACTAGCGGGGGGGCATCAGTTCTTC,TRBV7-2,-,TRBJ2-1,16,TRBD2
CATMILAGGQVQYF,TGTGCCACTATGATACTAGCGGGGGGGCAGGTGCAGTATTTT,TRBV15,-,TRBJ2-3,14,TRBD2
CSGMNTEAFF,TGCTCGGGAATGAACACTGAAGCTTTCTTT,TRBV29-1,few,TRBJ1-1,10,-
CASDETYYEQYF,TGTGCCAGCGATGAAACTTACTACGAGCAGTACTTC,TRBV6-5,-,TRBJ2-7,12,-
CATSEGPGELFF,TGTGCCACCAGTGAGGGCCCCGGGGAGCTGTTTTTT,TRBV24-1,-,TRBJ2-2,12,-